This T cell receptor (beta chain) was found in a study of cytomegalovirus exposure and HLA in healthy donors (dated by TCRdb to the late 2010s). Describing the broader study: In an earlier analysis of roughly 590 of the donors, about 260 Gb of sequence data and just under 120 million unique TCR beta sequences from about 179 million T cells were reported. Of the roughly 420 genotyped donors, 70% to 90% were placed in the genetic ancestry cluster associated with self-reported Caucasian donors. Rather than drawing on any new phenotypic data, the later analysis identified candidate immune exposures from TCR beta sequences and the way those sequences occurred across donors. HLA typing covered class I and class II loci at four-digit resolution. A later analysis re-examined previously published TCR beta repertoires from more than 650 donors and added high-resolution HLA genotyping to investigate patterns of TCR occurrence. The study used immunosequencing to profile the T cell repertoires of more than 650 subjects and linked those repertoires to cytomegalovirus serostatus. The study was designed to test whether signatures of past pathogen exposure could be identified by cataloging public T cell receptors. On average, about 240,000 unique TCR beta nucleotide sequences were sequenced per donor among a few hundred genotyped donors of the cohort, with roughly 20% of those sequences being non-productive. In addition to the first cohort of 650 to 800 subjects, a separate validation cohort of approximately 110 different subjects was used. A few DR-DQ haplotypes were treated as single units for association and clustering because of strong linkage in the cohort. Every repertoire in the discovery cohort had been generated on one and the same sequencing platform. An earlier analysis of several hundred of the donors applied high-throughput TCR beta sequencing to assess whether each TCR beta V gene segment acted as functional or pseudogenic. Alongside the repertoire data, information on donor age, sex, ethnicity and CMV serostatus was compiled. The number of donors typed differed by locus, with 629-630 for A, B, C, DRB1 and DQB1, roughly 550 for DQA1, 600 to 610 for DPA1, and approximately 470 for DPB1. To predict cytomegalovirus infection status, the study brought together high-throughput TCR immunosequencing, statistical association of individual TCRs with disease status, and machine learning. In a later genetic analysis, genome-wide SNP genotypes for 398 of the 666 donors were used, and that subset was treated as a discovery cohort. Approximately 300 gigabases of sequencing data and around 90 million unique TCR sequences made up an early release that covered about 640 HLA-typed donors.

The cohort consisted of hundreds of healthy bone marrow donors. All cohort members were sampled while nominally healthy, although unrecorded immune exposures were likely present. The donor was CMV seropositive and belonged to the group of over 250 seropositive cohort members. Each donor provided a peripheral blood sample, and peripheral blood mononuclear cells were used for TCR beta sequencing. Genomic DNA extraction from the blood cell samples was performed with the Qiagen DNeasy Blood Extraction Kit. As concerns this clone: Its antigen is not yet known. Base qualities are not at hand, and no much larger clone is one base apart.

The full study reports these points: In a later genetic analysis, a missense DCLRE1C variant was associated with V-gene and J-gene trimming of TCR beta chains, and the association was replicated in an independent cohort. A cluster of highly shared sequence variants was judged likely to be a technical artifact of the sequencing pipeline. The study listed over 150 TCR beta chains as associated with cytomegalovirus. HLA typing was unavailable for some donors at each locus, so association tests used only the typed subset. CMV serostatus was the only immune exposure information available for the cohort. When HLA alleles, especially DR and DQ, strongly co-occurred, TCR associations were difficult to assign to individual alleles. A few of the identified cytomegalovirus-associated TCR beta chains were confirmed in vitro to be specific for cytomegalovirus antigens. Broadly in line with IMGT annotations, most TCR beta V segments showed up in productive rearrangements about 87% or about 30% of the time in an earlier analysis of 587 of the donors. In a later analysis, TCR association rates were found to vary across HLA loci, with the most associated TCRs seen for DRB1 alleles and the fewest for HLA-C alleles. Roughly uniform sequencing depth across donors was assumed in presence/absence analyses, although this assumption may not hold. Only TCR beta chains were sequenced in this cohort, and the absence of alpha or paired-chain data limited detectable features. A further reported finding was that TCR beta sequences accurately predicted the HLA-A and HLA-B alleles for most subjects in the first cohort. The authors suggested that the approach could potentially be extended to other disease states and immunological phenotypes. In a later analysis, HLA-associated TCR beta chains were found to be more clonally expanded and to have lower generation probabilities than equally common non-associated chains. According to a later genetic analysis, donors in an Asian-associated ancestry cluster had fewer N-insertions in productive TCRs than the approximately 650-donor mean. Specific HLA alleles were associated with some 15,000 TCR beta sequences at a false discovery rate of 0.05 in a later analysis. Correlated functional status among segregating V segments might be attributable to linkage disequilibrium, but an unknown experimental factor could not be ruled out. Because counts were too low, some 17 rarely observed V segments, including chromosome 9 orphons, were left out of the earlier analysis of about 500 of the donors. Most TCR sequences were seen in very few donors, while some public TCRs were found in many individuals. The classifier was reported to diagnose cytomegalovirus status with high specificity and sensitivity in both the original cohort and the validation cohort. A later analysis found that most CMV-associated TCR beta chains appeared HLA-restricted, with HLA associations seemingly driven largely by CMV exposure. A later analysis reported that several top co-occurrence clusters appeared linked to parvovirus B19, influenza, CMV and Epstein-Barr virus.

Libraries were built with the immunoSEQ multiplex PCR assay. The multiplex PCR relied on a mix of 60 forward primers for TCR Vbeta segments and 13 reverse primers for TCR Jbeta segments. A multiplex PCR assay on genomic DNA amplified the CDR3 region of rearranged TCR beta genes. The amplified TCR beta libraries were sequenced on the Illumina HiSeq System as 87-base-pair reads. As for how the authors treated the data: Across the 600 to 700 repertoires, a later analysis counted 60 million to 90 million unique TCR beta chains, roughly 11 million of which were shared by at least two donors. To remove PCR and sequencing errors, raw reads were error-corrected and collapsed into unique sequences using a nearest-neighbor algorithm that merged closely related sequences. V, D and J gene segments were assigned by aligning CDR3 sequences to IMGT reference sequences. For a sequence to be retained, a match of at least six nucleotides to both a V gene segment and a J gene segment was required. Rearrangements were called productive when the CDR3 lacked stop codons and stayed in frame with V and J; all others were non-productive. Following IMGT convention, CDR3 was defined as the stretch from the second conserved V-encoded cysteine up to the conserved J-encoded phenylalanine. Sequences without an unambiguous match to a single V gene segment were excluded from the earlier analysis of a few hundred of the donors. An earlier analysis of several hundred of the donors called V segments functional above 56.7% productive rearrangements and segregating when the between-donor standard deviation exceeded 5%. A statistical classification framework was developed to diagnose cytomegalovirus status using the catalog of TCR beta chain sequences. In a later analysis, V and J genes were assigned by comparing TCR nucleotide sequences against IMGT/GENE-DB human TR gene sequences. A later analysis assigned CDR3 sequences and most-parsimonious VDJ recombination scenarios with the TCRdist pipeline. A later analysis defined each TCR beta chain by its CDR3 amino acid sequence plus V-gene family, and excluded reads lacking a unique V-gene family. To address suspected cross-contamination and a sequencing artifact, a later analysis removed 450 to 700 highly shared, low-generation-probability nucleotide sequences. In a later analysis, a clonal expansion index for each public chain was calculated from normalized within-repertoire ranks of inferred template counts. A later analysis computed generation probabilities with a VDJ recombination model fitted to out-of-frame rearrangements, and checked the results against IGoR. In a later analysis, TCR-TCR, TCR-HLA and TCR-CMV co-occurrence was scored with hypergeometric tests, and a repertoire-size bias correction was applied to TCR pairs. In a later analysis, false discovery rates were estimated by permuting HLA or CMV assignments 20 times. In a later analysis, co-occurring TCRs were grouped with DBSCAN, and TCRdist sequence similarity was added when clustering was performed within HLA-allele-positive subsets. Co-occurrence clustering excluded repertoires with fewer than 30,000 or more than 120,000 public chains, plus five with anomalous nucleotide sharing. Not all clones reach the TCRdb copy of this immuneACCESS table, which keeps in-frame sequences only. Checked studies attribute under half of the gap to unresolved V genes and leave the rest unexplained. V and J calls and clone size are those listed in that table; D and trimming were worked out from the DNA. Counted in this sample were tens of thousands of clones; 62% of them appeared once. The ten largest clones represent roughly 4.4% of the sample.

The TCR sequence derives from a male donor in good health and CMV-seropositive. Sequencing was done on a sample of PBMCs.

The CDR3 here reads CASSDPTTSGRWGEQFF. The nucleotide sequence is TGTGCCAGCAGTGACCCTACGACTAGCGGGAGATGGGGTGAGCAGTTCTTC. Recombination connected TRBV25-1 to TRBJ2-1; TRBD2 agrees with 12 junctional bases. From cysteine to phenylalanine, the CDR3 is 17 amino acids long. Just CDR3 DNA is preserved here, 51 bases in frame from base 1. V is cut back by 3 bases and J by 9 bases, with 12 bases in the junction unmatched. Reading the germline V gene gives CDR1 MGHDK and CDR2 SYGVNS.